This T cell receptor (beta chain) was identified in a study of spatial heterogeneity in lung cancer. Study-wide context: Unique TCR and UMI combinations averaged more than ten appearances each in raw reads.

The V gene's germline CDR1 is MNHEY and CDR2 SMNVEV (reference sequence). Trimming removed 3 bases from V and 6 bases from J, with 11 bases in between. The CDR3 contains 14 residues. Unique molecular identifiers, one per molecule, were present on every TCR cDNA molecule. TCRdb re-called the 5' RACE reads through MiXCR, storing one row per CDR3 protein. Here the sample spans around 63,000 distinct CDR3 sequences, 8% to 9% being singletons. Study-wide points: At tumor resection, ubiquitous expanded TCRs were detected in blood more often than later.

This clonotype was seen a few times. The antigen remains unidentified. Time point described: sample taken at primary tumor resection. Without sorting, whole RNA was sequenced from tumor, nontumor lung or frozen PBMC. The donors were about 72 patients with non-small cell lung cancer that was early-stage and untreated. The sample in question was PBMCs, obtained at surgery. The chain employs TRBV27 and TRBJ1-4; D may be TRBD1 (6 bases). This clonotype was sampled from a female donor with early-stage non-small cell lung cancer. The CDR3 DNA reads as TGTGCCAGCAGTTTGGGGGCAGAATATGAAAAACTGTTTTTT. It specifies CASSLGAEYEKLFF.